This T cell receptor (beta chain) was obtained from a study of cytomegalovirus exposure and HLA in healthy donors. Overall study findings and caveats: From TCR beta sequences, most subjects' HLA-A and HLA-B alleles were reportedly predicted accurately. A highly shared variant cluster was judged a likely technical artifact.

The ends were cut back, 0 bases at V and 0 bases at J, with 9 bases in the middle. This CDR3 region has 16 residues. CDR1 is LGHNA, CDR2 YSLEER, per germline. 60 Vbeta and 13 Jbeta primers were used in PCR. Sequenced by immunoSEQ multiplex PCR; TCRdb stores in-frame clones only, minus some. Of 75,000 to 100,000 clones in the sample, about 71% are singletons; the top ten hold just over 8%. Note on this clone: Its antigen is undetermined.

Each donor was healthy, and each was a bone marrow donor. Sample: PBMCs. The TCR originated in a man aged 55-75 years in good health and CMV-seronegative. This chain joins TRBV4-3 and TRBJ2-1, with D possibly being TRBD1 (5 bases). CDR3 DNA sequence: TGCGCCAGCAGCCAAGATCAGGGAAGCTCCTACAATGAGCAGTTCTTC. Translation gives CASSQDQGSSYNEQFF.